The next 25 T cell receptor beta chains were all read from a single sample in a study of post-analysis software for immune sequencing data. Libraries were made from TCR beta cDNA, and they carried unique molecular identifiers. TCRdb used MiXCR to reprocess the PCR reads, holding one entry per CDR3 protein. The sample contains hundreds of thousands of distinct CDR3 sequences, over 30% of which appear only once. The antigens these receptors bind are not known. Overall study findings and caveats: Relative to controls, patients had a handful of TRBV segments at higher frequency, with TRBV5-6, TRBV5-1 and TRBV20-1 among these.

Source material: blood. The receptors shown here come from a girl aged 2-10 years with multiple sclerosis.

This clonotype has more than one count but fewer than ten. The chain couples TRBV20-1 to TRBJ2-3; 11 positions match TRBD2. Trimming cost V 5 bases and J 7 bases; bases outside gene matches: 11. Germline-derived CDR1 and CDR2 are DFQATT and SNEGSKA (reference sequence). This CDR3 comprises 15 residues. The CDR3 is CSAQPLAGVLYTQYF. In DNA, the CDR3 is TGCAGTGCTCAACCACTAGCGGGAGTCTTATATACGCAGTATTTT.

The CDR3 coding sequence is TGTGCCAGCAGCGTAGACGGGGGAAGGAACACTGAAGCTTTCTTT. This codes for CASSVDGGRNTEAFF. V usage is TRBV9 and J usage is TRBJ1-1; maybe TRBD1 (5 bases). The V end was cut by 0 bases, the J end by 1 base, with 10 bases between. There are 15 residues in the CDR3. CDR1 is SGDLS, CDR2 YYNGEE, per germline. The full variable domain, with the rest looked up from reference TRBV9 and TRBJ1-1, is DSGVTQTPKHLITATGQRVTLRCSPRSGDLSVYWYQQSLDQGLQFLIQYYNGEERAKGNILERFSAQQFPDLHSELNLSSLELGDSALYFCASSVDGGRNTEAFFGQGTRLTVV.

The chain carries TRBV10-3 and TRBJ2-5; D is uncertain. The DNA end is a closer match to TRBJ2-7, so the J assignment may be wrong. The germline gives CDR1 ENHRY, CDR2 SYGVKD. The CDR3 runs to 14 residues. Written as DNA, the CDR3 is TGTGCCATCAGTGCGCTAGGGATCCCCCACGAGCAGTACTTC. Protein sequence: CAISALGIPHEQYF.

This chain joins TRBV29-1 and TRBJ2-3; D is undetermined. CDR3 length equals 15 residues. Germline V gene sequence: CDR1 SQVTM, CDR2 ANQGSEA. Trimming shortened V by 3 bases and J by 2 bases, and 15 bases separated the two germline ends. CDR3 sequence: CSVDSPGRITDTQYF. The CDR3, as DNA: TGCAGCGTTGACTCCCCAGGTCGGATCACAGATACGCAGTATTTT.

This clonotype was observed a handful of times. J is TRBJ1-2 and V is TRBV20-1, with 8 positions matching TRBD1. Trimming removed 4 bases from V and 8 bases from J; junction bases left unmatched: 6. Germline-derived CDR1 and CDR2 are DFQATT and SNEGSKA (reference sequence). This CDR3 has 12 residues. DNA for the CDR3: TGCAGTGCTACCGGACAGGGCGGAGGCTACACCTTC. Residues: CSATGQGGGYTF.

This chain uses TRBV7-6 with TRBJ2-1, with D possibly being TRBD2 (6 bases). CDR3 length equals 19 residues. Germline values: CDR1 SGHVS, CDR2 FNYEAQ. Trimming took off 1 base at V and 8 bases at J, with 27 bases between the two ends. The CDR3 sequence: CASSLVPHWAGPYFYEQFF. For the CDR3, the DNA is TGTGCCAGCAGCTTAGTCCCCCATTGGGCGGGACCCTACTTCTATGAGCAGTTCTTC.

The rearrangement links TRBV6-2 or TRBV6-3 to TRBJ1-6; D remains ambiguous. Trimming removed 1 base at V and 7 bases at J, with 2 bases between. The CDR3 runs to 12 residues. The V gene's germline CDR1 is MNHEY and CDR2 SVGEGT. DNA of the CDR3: TGTGCCAGCAGTTACTGGAATTCACCCCTCCACTTT. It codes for CASSYWNSPLHF.

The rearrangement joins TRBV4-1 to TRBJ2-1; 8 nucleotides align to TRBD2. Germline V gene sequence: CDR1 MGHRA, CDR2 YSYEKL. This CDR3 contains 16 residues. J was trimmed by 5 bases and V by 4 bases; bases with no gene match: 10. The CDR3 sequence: CASSPSGREVNNEQFF. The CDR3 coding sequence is TGCGCCAGCAGCCCATCGGGGCGGGAGGTTAACAATGAGCAGTTCTTC.

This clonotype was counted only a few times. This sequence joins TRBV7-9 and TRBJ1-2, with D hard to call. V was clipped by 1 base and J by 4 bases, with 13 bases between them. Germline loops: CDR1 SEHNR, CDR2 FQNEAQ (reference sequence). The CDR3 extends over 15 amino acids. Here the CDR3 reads CASSLEAATLYGYTF. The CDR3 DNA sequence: TGTGCCAGCAGCTTAGAGGCAGCCACCCTCTATGGCTACACCTTC.

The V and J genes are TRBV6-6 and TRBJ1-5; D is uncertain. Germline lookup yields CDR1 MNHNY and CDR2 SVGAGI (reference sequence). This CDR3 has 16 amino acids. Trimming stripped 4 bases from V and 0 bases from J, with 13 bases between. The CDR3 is CASSSDRTVSNQPQHF. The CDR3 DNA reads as TGTGCCAGCAGTTCAGACCGGACGGTTAGCAATCAGCCCCAGCATTTT.

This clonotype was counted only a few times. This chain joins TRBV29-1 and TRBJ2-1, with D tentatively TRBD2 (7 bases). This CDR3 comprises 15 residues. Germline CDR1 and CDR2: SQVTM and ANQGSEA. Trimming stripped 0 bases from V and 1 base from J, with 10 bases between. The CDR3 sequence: CSVEEGGASYNEQFF. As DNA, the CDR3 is TGCAGCGTTGAAGAAGGGGGGGCATCCTACAATGAGCAGTTCTTC.

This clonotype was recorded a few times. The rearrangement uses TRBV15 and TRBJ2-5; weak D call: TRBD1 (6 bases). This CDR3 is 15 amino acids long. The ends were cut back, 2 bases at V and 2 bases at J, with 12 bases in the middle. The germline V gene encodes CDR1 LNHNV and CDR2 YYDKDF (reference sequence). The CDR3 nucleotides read TGTGCCACCAGCAGATCAACCAGGGGTCAAGAGACCCAGTACTTC. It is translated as CATSRSTRGQETQYF.

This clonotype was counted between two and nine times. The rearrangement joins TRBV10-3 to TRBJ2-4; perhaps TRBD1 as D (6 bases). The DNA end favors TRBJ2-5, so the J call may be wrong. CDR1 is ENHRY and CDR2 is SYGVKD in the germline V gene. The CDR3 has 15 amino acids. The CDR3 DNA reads TGTGCCATCAGTGAGTCTACAGGGACCGGGGAGACCCAGTACTTC. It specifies CAISESTGTGETQYF.

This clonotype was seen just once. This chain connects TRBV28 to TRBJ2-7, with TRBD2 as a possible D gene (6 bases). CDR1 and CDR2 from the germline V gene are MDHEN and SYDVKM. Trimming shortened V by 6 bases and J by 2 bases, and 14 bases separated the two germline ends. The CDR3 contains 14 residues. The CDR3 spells CASRGLPGPYEQYF. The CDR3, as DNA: TGTGCCAGCAGGGGACTTCCCGGTCCCTACGAGCAGTACTTC.

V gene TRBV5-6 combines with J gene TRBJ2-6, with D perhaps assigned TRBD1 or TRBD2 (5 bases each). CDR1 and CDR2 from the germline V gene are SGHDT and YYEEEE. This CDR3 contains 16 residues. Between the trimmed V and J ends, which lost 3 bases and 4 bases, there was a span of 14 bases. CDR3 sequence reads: CASSSGMGVGANVLTF. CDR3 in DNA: TGTGCCAGCAGCTCGGGCATGGGGGTGGGGGCCAACGTCCTGACTTTC.

CDR3 protein: CAISPRPSIETQYF. CDR3 nucleotide sequence: TGTGCCATCAGTCCCCGTCCTAGCATCGAGACCCAGTACTTC. V is TRBV10-3 and J is TRBJ2-5; maybe TRBD2 (5 bases). From germline, CDR1 is ENHRY and CDR2 SYGVKD. This CDR3 has 14 residues. The V end lost 5 bases, the J end lost 5 bases, and 15 bases lay between the germline ends.

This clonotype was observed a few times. This chain's CDR3 is CASSESDRTANTEAFF. The DNA for the CDR3 is TGCGCCAGCAGTGAGTCGGATAGGACGGCGAACACTGAAGCTTTCTTT. The chain recombines TRBV10-2 with TRBJ1-1; the D is unclear. V lost 0 bases and J 1 base, leaving 12 bases between the germline ends. CDR3 length equals 16 residues. The germline CDR1 and CDR2 sequences are WSHSY and SAAADI.

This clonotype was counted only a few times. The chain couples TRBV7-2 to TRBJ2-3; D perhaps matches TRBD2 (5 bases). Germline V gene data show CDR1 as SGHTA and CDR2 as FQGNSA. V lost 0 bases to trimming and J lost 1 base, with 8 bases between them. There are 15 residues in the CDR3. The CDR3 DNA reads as TGTGCCAGCAGCTTAGCGGCGGAGGGCACAGATACGCAGTATTTT. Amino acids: CASSLAAEGTDTQYF. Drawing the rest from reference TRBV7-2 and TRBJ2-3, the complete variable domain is GAGVSQSPSNKVTEKGKDVELRCDPISGHTALYWYRQSLGQGLEFLIYFQGNSAPDKSGLPSDRFSAERTGGSVSTLTIQRTQQEDSAVYLCASSLAAEGTDTQYFGPGTRLTVL.

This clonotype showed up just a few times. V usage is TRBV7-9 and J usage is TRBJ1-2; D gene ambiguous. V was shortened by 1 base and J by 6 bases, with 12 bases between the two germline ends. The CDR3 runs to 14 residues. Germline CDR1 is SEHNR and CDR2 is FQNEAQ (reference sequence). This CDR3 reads CASSLDVGRHGYTF. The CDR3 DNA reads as TGTGCCAGCAGCTTAGATGTAGGAAGGCATGGCTACACCTTC.

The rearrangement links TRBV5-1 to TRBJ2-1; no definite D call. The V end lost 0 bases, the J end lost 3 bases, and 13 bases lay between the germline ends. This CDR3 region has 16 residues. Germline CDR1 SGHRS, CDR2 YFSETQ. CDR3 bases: TGCGCCAGCAGCTTGGTGGGGTCTCTAGGCTACAATGAGCAGTTCTTC. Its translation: CASSLVGSLGYNEQFF.

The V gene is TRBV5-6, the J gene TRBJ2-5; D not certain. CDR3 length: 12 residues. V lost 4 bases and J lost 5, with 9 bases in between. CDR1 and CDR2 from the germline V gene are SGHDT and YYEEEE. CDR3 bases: TGTGCCAGCAGCGAAAGTGACGAGACCCAGTACTTC. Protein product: CASSESDETQYF. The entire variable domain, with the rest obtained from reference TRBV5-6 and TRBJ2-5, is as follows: DAGVTQSPTHLIKTRGQQVTLRCSPKSGHDTVSWYQQALGQGPQFIFQYYEEEERQRGNFPDRFSGHQFPNYSSELNVNALLLGDSALYLCASSESDETQYFGPGTRLLVL.

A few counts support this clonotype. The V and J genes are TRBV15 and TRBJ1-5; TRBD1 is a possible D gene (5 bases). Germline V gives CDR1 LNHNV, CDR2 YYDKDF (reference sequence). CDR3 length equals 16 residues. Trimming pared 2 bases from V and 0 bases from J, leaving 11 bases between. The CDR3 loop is CATSRSLGTSNQPQHF. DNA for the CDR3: TGTGCCACCAGCAGATCTCTTGGGACTAGCAATCAGCCCCAGCATTTT.

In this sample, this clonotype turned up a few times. The CDR3 region is CATSEEITDTQYF. CDR3 coding DNA: TGTGCCACCAGTGAGGAGATCACAGATACGCAGTATTTT. J is TRBJ2-3 and V is TRBV24-1; D is unclear. The V end was cut by 4 bases, the J end by 2 bases, with 6 bases between. The germline V gene encodes CDR1 KGHDR and CDR2 SFDVKD. The CDR3 is 13 amino acids.

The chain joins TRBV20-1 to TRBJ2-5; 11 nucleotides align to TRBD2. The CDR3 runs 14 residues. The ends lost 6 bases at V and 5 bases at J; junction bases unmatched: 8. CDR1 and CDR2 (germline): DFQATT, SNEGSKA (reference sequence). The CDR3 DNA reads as TGCAGTGCAGTAGCGGGAGGGCCGACGGAGACCCAGTACTTC. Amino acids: CSAVAGGPTETQYF.

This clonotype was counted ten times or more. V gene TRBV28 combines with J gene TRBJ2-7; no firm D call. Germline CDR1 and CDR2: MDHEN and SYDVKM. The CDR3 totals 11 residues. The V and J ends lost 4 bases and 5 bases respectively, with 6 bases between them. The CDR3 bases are TGTGCCAGCAGTTCCCCGAACGAGCAGTACTTC. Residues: CASSSPNEQYF. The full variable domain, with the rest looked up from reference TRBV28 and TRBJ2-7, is DVKVTQSSRYLVKRTGEKVFLECVQDMDHENMFWYRQDPGLGLRLIYFSYDVKMKEKGDIPEGYSVSREKKERFSLILESASTNQTSMYLCASSSPNEQYFGPGTRLTVT.